The sequence of this T cell receptor beta chain was determined in a study of blood T cell repertoires in COVID-19. For the study at large: Italy, Spain and the United States were the sources of the convalescent and acute COVID-19 samples. The analysed material was cDNA or gDNA that came from T cells, B-cell-depleted T cells, or PBMCs.

Per germline, CDR1 KGHSH and CDR2 LQKENI. J lost 2 bases, V lost 3 bases, and 4 bases had no gene match. The CDR3 consists of 14 residues. Original data processing: From reference gene primer amplification, estimates of nucleated cell counts were derived. The table came from immunoSEQ multiplex PCR; TCRdb's copy has only in-frame clones and leaves some out. The V and J calls and clone size are taken from that table; D and trimming were inferred from the DNA. The data contain about 26,000 clones, around 79% of them singletons. The sample taken for sequencing was peripheral blood. The chain joins TRBV18 to TRBJ2-7, with TRBD2 matching 7 bases. The receptor comes from an elderly man with active or convalescent COVID-19. The CDR3 DNA is TGTGCCAGCTCACCTAGGGAGGGTGCCTACGAGCAGTACTTC. Its translation: CASSPREGAYEQYF.